This T cell receptor beta chain emerged from a study of regulatory and conventional T cells in RAG deficiency. Points from the study as a whole: Treg unique TCR beta sequences were around 100-fold fewer in Omenn syndrome and CID/AS patients than controls. Patient subsets had shorter CDR3s; Omenn Treg-Tconv overlap exceeded 90%. RAG-deficient patients showed markedly lower Shannon entropy and higher Simpson indices than control T-cell subsets.

The CDR3 runs to 15 residues. Germline assignment: CDR1 MDHEN and CDR2 SYDVKM. J was trimmed by 3 bases and V by 5 bases; bases with no gene match: 7. Some clones are missing from TCRdb's copy, which holds only in-frame ones; the method was immunoSEQ multiplex PCR. The repertoire consists of about 50,000 clones, with over 80% occurring once and the leading ten covering 0.51%. Blood CD4+ CD25-low CD127-high conventional T cells supplied the genomic DNA template. This clone was detected only once. The antigen remains undetermined. The sample was also linked to a second study, of regulatory T cells. That source notes: Primers: 52 TRBV forward and 13 TRBJ reverse. Patient repertoires had restricted TRB V-J pairs and skewed V and J usage, most in Tregs.

The sequence came from a human donor in good health. The rearrangement uses TRBV28 and TRBJ2-7; TRBD1 agrees at 10 bases. Sequencing input: CD4+ effector T cells sorted from blood. CDR3 sequence (DNA): TGTGCCAGCAGTCTCCCGGGACAGGGGAACTACGAGCAGTACTTC. It codes for CASSLPGQGNYEQYF. Complete variable domain (other parts from reference TRBV28 and TRBJ2-7): DVKVTQSSRYLVKRTGEKVFLECVQDMDHENMFWYRQDPGLGLRLIYFSYDVKMKEKGDIPEGYSVSREKKERFSLILESASTNQTSMYLCASSLPGQGNYEQYFGPGTRLTVT.